This T cell receptor beta chain originates from a study of OX40 agonist ivuxolimab in advanced cancers. On the study more broadly: Patients received the agonistic anti-OX40 (CD134) antibody ivuxolimab. Study-level findings and limits: Blood T cells, both CD4+ and CD8+, expanded clonally by week 6 at 0.1 to 3.0 mg/kg. There were, on average, more expanded clones in CD8+ T cells than in CD4+.

Comments on this clone: The antigen is unknown.

Using immunoSEQ multiplex PCR, the repertoire was profiled, and TCRdb retains in-frame clones only, with some absent. Here the sample spans approximately 99,000 clones, roughly 90% being singletons. The V end was cut by 8 bases, the J end by 3 bases, with 8 bases between. The CDR3 is made up of 12 amino acids. Germline lookup yields CDR1 LNHNV and CDR2 YYDKDF (reference sequence). The rearrangement joins TRBV15 to TRBJ2-1; no firm D call. The receptor comes from an adult with an advanced solid tumor such as melanoma, head and neck, liver or kidney cancer. Sequencing was performed on CD4+ or CD8+ T cells sorted from blood, taken in a trial of the OX40 agonist ivuxolimab. CDR3 nucleotide sequence: TGTGCCACCTCCGAAGGCTACAATGAGCAGTTCTTC. Its protein product is CATSEGYNEQFF.